This TCR beta chain was found in a study of blood T cell repertoires in COVID-19. Whole-study context: PBMCs, B-cell-depleted T cells, or T cells provided the cDNA or gDNA that made up the material.

Measured with immunoSEQ multiplex PCR; TCRdb has only the in-frame clones, and not every one. The sample shows about 260,000 clones, approximately 90% of them seen only once. The sequence derives from a young woman who had recovered from COVID-19. The sample taken for sequencing was PBMCs or T cells enriched from blood (not recorded which).

DNA of the CDR3: TGCGCCAGCAGCTTCCAGGATGGCACAGATACGCAGTATTTT. Its protein is CASSFQDGTDTQYF. J is TRBJ2-3 and V is TRBV5-1, with D hard to call. Trimming pared 2 bases from V and 1 base from J, leaving 8 bases between. Germline CDR1 reads SGHRS; CDR2 reads YFSETQ. The CDR3 length is 14 residues.